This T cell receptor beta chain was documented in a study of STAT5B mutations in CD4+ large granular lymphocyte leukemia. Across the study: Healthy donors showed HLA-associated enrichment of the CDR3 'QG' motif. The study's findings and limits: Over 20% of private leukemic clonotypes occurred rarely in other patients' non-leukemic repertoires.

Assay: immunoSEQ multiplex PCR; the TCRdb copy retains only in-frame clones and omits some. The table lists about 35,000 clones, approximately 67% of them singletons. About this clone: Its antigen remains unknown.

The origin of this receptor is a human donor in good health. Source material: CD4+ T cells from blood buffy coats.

CDR3 residues: CASSRSSGGARETQYF. The CDR3 DNA follows: TGTGCCAGCAGTCGATCTAGCGGGGGGGCCCGGGAGACCCAGTACTTC. The genes are TRBV2 and TRBJ2-5, with 12 bases lining up with TRBD2. The CDR3 runs to 16 residues. The V and J ends lost 5 bases and 5 bases, in that order; junction bases with no gene match: 9. CDR1 SNHLY and CDR2 FYNNEI come from the germline V gene.